This T cell receptor (beta chain) came from a study of Graves' ophthalmopathy and Graves' hyperthyroidism (dated by TCRdb to the late 2010s). About the full investigation: Stable hyperthyroidism was defined as no progression to ophthalmopathy within 18 months of follow-up. Once sampling was done, hyperthyroidism patients were given methimazole at a starting dose of 30 mg daily, while ophthalmopathy patients were given high-dose intravenous methylprednisolone. T-cell repertoires of thyroid tissue and blood were compared in several hyperthyroidism patients. The study used TCR beta repertoire signatures to distinguish Graves' ophthalmopathy from Graves' hyperthyroidism and to predict progression to ophthalmopathy. The independent validation cohort included about 20 hyperthyroidism patients plus 17 patients who later progressed from hyperthyroidism to ophthalmopathy. In total, some 140 blood samples were TCR-sequenced: under 45 ophthalmopathy, some 75 hyperthyroidism and about 17 hyperthyroidism-to-ophthalmopathy patients. A discovery set of 90 to 100 patients (about 45 ophthalmopathy, some 58 stable hyperthyroidism) was enrolled to explore V-J signatures distinguishing ophthalmopathy from hyperthyroidism.

For repertoire sequencing, TCR beta CDR3 regions were amplified from RNA transcripts. The first round of RT-PCR was done with HTBI primers and the Qiagen OneStep RT-PCR kit, and was followed by a second round of multiplex PCR, then size selection and purification. The libraries underwent paired-end sequencing with 100 bp reads on an Illumina HiSeq2000. The published analysis was carried out like this. SOAPnuke was used for read processing, and reads with adapters, uncalled bases, a mean Phred below 15, or no exact constant-primer or identifier match were discarded. COPE v1.2.5 was used to merge high-quality paired reads. Unique nucleotide sequences were defined as clonotypes and aligned to IMGT TRB V, D and J references using MiTCR v1.1. Analysis was restricted to V-J combinations with a frequency above 0.0001, which covered 99.2% of repertoires. For each V-J combination, a TCR clonal expansion and chaos score was defined as F50 clonal expansion divided by the chaos observed in the TCRdist matrix. Features were reduced by Welch's t-statistics and random forest to 10 to 15 V-J combinations, which fed a naive Bayes classifier. The similarity between thyroid and blood repertoires was quantified using the Morisita-Horn index. Through fastp at Q25 and MiXCR, TCRdb rebuilt clones from the public reads, retaining in-frame beta chains. Merged by CDR3 protein, the rows form single entries marked with the most common genes and DNA. TCRdb's processing, not the authors' own work, is the source of the V and J calls. Present in this sample are about 1.2 million distinct CDR3 sequences, around a third of which were seen just once. Clones ranked in the top ten supply 8.5% to 14% of the sample.

This clonotype was seen repeatedly, ten times or more. Its specific antigen is unknown. No clone much larger than this one lies a single base away; base qualities are absent. Hyperthyroidism patients were newly diagnosed, were aged 18 to 65 years, and had a disease duration under 2 months. Patients with other autoimmune diseases, uncontrolled infections, pregnancy or lactation were excluded from the study. Clinical symptoms, serum thyroxine, TRAb, thyroid ultrasound and orbital computed tomography were used for diagnosis. Total RNA was extracted using Trizol reagent, and RNA quality was checked on an Agilent 2100 Bioanalyzer. Sequences SGHRS (CDR1) and YFSETQ (CDR2) are obtained from the germline V gene. Relative to germline, V is missing 4 bases and J is missing 1 base, with 1 base of the junction outside any gene match. The CDR3 spans 13 residues, from the cysteine through the phenylalanine. The CDR3 DNA has 39 bases and is translated from base 1.

The investigation overall reported the following: In validation, the model predicted ophthalmopathy progression with more than 55% sensitivity and roughly 78% specificity; roughly 12 predicted patients were CT-confirmed with GO in a median of 6.5 months. Ophthalmopathy was separated from stable hyperthyroidism by the 13-signature model with roughly 87% sensitivity and about 81% specificity in cross-validation and with 80%/75% in the test set. Most expanded thyroid clonotypes with a frequency above 0.001 also appeared in blood, which suggests that blood repertoires may reflect the immune response in the thyroid. Sample size was not predetermined statistically, and investigators were not blinded to group allocation.

The chain employs TRBV5-1 and TRBJ1-2; 7 of the junction bases match TRBD1. The receptor was derived from an adult man with Graves' hyperthyroidism. The sample comprised peripheral blood or thyroid tissue (not recorded which). The CDR3 protein is CASSGDSNYGYTF. The DNA sequence follows: TGCGCCAGCAGCGGGGACAGTAACTATGGCTACACCTTC.